This T cell receptor beta chain was captured in a study of T-cell reconstitution after alpha-beta-depleted transplantation in children. A library of TCRbeta sequences, prepared with unique molecular identifiers, was generated. TCRdb analysed the PCR reads with MiXCR anew, one entry per CDR3 protein. The repertoire has a few hundred thousand distinct CDR3 sequences, 43% of them found once; the top ten carry under 35%. Remarks on this clonotype: A much larger clonotype is one base distant, so this may be a read error.

This CDR3 is 14 amino acids long. Trimming at V came to 4 bases and at J to 0 bases, leaving 4 bases not matched to a gene. Germline loops: CDR1 SGHDT, CDR2 YYEEEE. The sample was PBMCs, taken before TCRalphabeta/CD19-depleted stem cell transplant. The J gene is TRBJ2-7, the V gene TRBV5-6, with 7 bases aligning to TRBD1. The sequence came from a girl aged 2-10 years with aplastic anemia, due to receive a stem cell transplant. The CDR3 coding sequence is TGTGCCAGCAGCGTGGACAGGAGCTCCTACGAGCAGTACTTC. Translating gives CASSVDRSSYEQYF. The full variable domain, in which reference TRBV5-6 and TRBJ2-7 provide the parts outside the CDR3, is DAGVTQSPTHLIKTRGQQVTLRCSPKSGHDTVSWYQQALGQGPQFIFQYYEEEERQRGNFPDRFSGHQFPNYSSELNVNALLLGDSALYLCASSVDRSSYEQYFGPGTRLTVT.